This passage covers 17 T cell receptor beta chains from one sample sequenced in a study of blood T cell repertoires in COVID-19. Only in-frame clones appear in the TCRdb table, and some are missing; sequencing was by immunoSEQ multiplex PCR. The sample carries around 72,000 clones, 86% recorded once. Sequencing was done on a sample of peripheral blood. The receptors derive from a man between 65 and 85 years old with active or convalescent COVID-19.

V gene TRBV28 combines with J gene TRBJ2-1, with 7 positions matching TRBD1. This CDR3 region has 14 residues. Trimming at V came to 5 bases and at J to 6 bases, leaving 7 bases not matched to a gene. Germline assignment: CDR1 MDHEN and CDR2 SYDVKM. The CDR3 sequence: CASSPGQAVNEQFF. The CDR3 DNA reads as TGTGCCAGCAGTCCTGGACAGGCAGTCAATGAGCAGTTCTTC.

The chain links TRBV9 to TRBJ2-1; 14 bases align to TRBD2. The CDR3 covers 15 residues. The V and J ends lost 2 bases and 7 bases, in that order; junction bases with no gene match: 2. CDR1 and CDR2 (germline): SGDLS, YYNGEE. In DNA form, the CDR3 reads TGTGCCAGCAGCGTGGGGACTAGCGGGAGAAATGAGCAGTTCTTC. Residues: CASSVGTSGRNEQFF.

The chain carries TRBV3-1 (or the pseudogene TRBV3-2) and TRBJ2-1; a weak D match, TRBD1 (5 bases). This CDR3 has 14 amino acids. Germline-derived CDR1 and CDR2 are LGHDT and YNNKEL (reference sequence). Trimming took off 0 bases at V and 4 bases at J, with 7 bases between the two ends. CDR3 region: CASSQDYRYNEQFF. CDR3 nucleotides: TGTGCCAGCAGCCAAGATTACAGGTACAATGAGCAGTTCTTC.

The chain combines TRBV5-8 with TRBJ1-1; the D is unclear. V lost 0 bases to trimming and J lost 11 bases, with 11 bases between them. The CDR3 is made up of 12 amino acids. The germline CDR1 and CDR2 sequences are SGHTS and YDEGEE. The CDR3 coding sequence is TGTGCCAGCAGCTTGGGACTCCCGGCGGCTTTCTTT. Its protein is CASSLGLPAAFF.

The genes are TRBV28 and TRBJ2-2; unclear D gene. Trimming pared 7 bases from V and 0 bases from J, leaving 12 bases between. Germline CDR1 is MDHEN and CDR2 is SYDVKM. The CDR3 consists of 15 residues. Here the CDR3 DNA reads TGTGCCAGCACATCGAGGCGGACGAACACCGGGGAGCTGTTTTTT. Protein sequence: CASTSRRTNTGELFF.

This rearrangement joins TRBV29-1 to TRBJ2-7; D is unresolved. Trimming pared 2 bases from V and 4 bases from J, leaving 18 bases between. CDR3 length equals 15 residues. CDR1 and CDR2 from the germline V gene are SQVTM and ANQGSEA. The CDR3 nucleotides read TGCAGCGTTGAACAGGCTAACAAGAACCGATACGAGCAGTACTTC. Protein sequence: CSVEQANKNRYEQYF.

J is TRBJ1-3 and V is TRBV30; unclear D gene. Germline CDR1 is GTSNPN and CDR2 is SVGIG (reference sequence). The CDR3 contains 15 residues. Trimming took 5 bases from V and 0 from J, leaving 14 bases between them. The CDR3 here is CAWFSPGISGNTIYF. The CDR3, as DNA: TGTGCCTGGTTTAGTCCGGGAATCTCTGGAAACACCATATATTTT.

The DNA of the CDR3 is TGTGCCAGCAGTTTGGGGGGGCGCTATGGCTACACCTTC. Its protein is CASSLGGRYGYTF. This sequence joins TRBV12-3 or TRBV12-4 and TRBJ1-2, with D perhaps TRBD1 (6 bases). The CDR3 covers 13 residues. The germline V and J ends were trimmed by 3 bases and 4 bases, with 9 bases remaining between them.

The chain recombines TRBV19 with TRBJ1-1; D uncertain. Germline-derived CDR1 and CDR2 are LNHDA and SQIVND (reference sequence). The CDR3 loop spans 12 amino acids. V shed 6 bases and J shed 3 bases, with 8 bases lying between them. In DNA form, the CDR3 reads TGTGCCAGTAGGGGCGGGCACACTGAAGCTTTCTTT. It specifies CASRGGHTEAFF.

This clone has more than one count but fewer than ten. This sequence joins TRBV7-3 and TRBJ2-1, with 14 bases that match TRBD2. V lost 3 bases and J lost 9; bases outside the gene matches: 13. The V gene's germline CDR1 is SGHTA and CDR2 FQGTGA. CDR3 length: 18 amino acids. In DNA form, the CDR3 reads TGTGCCAGCAGCTTGGGGACTAGCGGGAGAAGATTGGGTGGTGAGCAGTTCTTC. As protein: CASSLGTSGRRLGGEQFF.

As DNA, the CDR3 is TGTGCCTCCAGGGGACAGGGGCGGCGAAAGGGCACCGGGGAGCTGTTTTTT. Its protein is CASRGQGRRKGTGELFF. The chain carries TRBV10-3 and TRBJ2-2, with 10 bases lining up with TRBD1. The CDR3 contains 17 residues. The V and J ends lost 11 bases and 4 bases, in that order; junction bases with no gene match: 16. CDR1 ENHRY and CDR2 SYGVKD come from the germline V gene.

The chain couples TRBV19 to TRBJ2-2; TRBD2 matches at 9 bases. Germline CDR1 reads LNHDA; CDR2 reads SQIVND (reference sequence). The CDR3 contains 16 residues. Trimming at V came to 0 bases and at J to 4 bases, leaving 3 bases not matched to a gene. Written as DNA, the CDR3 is TGTGCCAGTAGTATAGAGCTAGCGGGAAGCACCGGGGAGCTGTTTTTT. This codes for CASSIELAGSTGELFF.

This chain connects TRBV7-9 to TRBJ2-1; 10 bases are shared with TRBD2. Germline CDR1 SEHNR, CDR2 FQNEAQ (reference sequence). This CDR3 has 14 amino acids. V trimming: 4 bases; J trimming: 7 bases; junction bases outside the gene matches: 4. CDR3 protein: CASSYLAGVNEQFF. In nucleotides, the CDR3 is TGTGCCAGCAGCTATCTAGCGGGAGTGAATGAGCAGTTCTTC.

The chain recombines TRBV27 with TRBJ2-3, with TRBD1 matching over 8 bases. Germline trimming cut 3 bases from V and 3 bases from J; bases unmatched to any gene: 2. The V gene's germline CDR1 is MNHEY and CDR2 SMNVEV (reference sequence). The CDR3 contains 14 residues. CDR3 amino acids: CASSFGTGTDTQYF. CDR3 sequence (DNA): TGTGCCAGCAGTTTCGGGACAGGAACAGATACGCAGTATTTT.

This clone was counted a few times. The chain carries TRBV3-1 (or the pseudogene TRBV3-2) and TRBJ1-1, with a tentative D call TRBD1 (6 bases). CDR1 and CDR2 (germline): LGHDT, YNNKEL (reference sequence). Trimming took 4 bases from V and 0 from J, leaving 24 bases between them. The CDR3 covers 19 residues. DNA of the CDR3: TGTGCCAGCAGCCCCCCAGCCCGAGACAGGAAGACCTTGAACACTGAAGCTTTCTTT. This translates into CASSPPARDRKTLNTEAFF.

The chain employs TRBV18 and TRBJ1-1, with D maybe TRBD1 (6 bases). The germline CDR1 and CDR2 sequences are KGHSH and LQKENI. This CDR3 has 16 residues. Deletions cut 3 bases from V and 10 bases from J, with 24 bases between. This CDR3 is CASSPPRQGRAGGAFF. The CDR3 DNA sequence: TGTGCCAGCTCACCCCCAAGGCAGGGGCGAGCTGGGGGAGCTTTCTTT.

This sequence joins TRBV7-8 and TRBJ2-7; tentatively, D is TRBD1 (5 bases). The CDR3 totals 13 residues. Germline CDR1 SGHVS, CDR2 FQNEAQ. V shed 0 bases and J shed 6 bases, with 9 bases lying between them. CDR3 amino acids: CASSLASRGEQYF. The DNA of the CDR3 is TGTGCCAGCAGCTTAGCTTCAAGGGGCGAGCAGTACTTC.